The source of this TCR beta chain is a study of blood T cell repertoires in COVID-19. Study-level information: The analysed material was cDNA or gDNA that came from T cells, B-cell-depleted T cells, or PBMCs.

Germline lookup yields CDR1 PRHDT and CDR2 FYEKMQ (reference sequence). V was pared by 0 bases and J by 4 bases, with 6 bases between. The CDR3 consists of 13 residues. Under the authors' procedure: Amplification with reference gene primers provided the estimates of nucleated cell counts. Using immunoSEQ multiplex PCR, the repertoire was profiled, and TCRdb retains in-frame clones only, with some absent. Clone size and V and J calls were adopted from that table, with D and trimming inferred from the DNA. The sample lists roughly 190,000 clones, around 80% occurring once. The chain recombines TRBV13 with TRBJ2-5, with D possibly matching TRBD2 (6 bases). The receptor's source is a man aged 45 to 65 with active or convalescent COVID-19. Sequencing was performed on peripheral blood. The CDR3 reads CASSLGGGETQYF. The CDR3 nucleotides read TGTGCCAGCAGCTTAGGGGGGGGAGAGACCCAGTACTTC.